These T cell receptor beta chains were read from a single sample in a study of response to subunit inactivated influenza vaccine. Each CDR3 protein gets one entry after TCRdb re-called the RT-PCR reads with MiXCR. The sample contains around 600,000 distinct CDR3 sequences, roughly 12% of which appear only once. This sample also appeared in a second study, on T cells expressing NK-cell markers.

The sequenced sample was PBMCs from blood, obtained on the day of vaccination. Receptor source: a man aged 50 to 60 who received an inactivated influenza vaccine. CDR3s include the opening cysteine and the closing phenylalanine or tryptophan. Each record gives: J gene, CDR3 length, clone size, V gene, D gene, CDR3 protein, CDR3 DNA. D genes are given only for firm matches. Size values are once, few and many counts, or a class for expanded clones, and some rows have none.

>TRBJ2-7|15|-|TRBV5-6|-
CASSTTGTSLYEQYF
TGTGCCAGCAGCACAACCGGGACAAGCCTTTACGAGCAGTACTTC
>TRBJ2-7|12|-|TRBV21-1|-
CASRRDRVEQYF
TGTGCCAGCAGACGGGACAGGGTCGAGCAGTACTTC
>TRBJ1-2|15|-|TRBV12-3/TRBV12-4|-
CASSRSDPRREGYTF
TGTGCCAGCAGTAGATCGGACCCACGGAGAGAGGGCTACACCTTC
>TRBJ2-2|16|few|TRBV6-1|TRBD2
CASSEVGAGGPRELFF
TGTGCCAGCAGTGAAGTAGGAGCGGGAGGGCCGCGGGAGCTGTTTTTT
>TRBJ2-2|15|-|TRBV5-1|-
CASSYVGGLTGELFF
TGCGCCAGCAGCTACGTGGGGGGCCTCACCGGGGAGCTGTTTTTT
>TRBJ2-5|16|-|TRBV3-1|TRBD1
CASSLWTGNFQETQYF
TGTGCCAGCAGCCTGTGGACAGGGAATTTTCAAGAGACCCAGTACTTC
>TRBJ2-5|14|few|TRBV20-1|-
CSASSGVRVETQYF
TGCAGTGCTAGTTCAGGGGTGAGGGTGGAGACCCAGTACTTC
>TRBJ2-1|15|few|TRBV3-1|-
CASAAGPGLSNEQFF
TGTGCCAGCGCCGCCGGGCCGGGACTCAGCAATGAGCAGTTCTTC
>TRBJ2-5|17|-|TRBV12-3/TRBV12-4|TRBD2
CASSPAEERGGWETQYF
TGTGCCAGCAGTCCCGCCGAAGAGCGGGGGGGCTGGGAGACCCAGTACTTC
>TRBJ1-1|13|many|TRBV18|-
CASSPRVNTEAFF
TGTGCCAGCAGTCCCAGGGTTAACACTGAAGCTTTCTTT
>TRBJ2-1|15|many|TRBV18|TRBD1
CASSPGTGIYNEQFF
TGTGCCAGCTCACCCGGGACAGGTATATACAATGAGCAGTTCTTC
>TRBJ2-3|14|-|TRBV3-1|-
CASSQEESTDTQYF
TGTGCCAGCAGCCAAGAAGAGAGCACAGATACGCAGTATTTT
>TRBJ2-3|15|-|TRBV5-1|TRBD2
CASSLGAGGPNTQYF
TGCGCCAGCAGCTTGGGAGCGGGGGGTCCGAATACGCAGTATTTT
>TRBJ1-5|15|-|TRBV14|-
CASSPRRTHRLHRYF
TGTGCCAGCAGCCCCCGCAGAACGCACCGCTTACACAGGTATTTT
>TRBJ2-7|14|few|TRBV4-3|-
CASSPTWSSYEQYF
TGCGCCAGCAGCCCTACATGGAGCTCCTACGAGCAGTACTTC
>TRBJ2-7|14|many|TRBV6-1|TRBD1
CASKKGQGVYEQYF
TGTGCCAGTAAAAAGGGACAGGGTGTTTACGAGCAGTACTTC
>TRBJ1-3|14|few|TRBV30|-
CASGTGLSGNTIYF
TGTGCCTCAGGGACGGGACTCTCTGGAAACACCATATATTTT